This T cell receptor (beta chain) was captured in a study of T-cell memory formation after mild COVID-19. A remark on this clonotype: Its antigen is unknown.

The length of the CDR3 is 19 residues. Germline V gives CDR1 SGHAT, CDR2 FQNNGV. The V gene end was trimmed by 5 bases and the J gene end by 6 bases; junction bases not matched to a gene: 17. General study points: Pre-infection memory harbored some responding clones, suggesting cross-reactive memory joined.

The authors produced TCR alpha and TCR beta cDNA libraries with sample barcodes and UMIs by 5'RACE using constant-segment primers. TCRdb recomputed calls from the 5' RACE reads with MiXCR, one row per CDR3 protein. The sample lists about 210,000 distinct CDR3 sequences; over 9.5% were seen once. The sample was PBMCs or a T cell subset sorted from them (not recorded which). The TCR comes from a man between 18 and 29 years old who had mild COVID-19 (a few samples of this study predate the infection). Cell type and time point are not known. This chain connects TRBV11-2 to TRBJ2-5; 14 nucleotides align to TRBD2. The CDR3 sequence is CASSLPPRLAGGNFQTQYF. In DNA, the CDR3 is TGTGCCAGCAGCCTTCCACCCCGACTAGCGGGGGGGAACTTTCAGACCCAGTACTTC.